The next 8 T cell receptor beta chains were all read from a single sample in a study of tumor-infiltrating lymphocytes in primary liver carcinoma. A constant-region primer primed TCR beta cDNA synthesis from about 550 ng of total RNA. Sequencing libraries for TCR beta derived from three nested multiplex PCR rounds that used slightly modified ARM-PCR. Both of the initial two PCR rounds ran for approximately 11 cycles and employed TRBV1-TRBV30 forward primers alongside a C-beta reverse primer. TCRdb reprocessed the multiplex PCR reads via MiXCR and lists one record per CDR3 protein. The profile shows tens of thousands of distinct CDR3 sequences, about 78% of them singletons. It was from roughly 20-30 mg of unsorted bulk tissue that RNA and DNA were co-extracted. What was sequenced was liver tumor tissue from sampling region 5. Noted subset: tumor region T5, tumor centre. The receptor source for this set is a man aged 35-49 years with primary liver carcinoma and hepatitis B virus infection.

Comment on this clonotype: This may arise from a read error, as a much more abundant clone is one base away. In nucleotides, the CDR3 is TGTACCAGCAGCTTAGCTTCCACCTTCCAGTACAATGAGCAGTTCTTC. Amino acid sequence: CTSSLASTFQYNEQFF. The V gene is TRBV11-1, the J gene TRBJ2-1; D gene ambiguous. CDR1 and CDR2 (germline): SGHAT, FQDESV (reference sequence). The CDR3 consists of 16 residues.

With respect to this clonotype: The conserved closing phenylalanine or tryptophan is absent in this CDR3, likely reflecting a read error. Here the CDR3 reads CASSYPGTSGSSEQFS. The DNA of the CDR3 is TGTGCCAGCAGCTACCCCGGGACTAGCGGTAGCAGTGAACAGTTCTCC. This chain connects TRBV11-2 to TRBJ2-1, with TRBD2 identical over 11 bases. Germline V gene sequence: CDR1 SGHAT, CDR2 FQNNGV. J lost 13 bases, V lost 4 bases, and 15 bases had no gene match. This CDR3 contains 16 residues.

With respect to this clonotype: One end of the junction does not line up with germline, which may come from a read error. The genes are TRBV11-1 and TRBJ2-3; D may be TRBD2 (5 bases). CDR1 is SGHAT and CDR2 is FQDESV in the germline V gene (reference sequence). The CDR3 spans 15 residues. The DNA of the CDR3 is TGTGCCAGCGGTTTACCGAGGGAGAGCAGAGATACGCAGTATTTT. The encoded protein is CASGLPRESRDTQYF.

The chain employs TRBV6-5 and TRBJ2-7; D assignment may be TRBD1 or TRBD2 (5 bases each). The germline gives CDR1 MNHEY, CDR2 SVGAGI. The CDR3 extends over 13 amino acids. Trimming pared 7 bases from V and 5 bases from J, leaving 15 bases between. The CDR3 coding sequence is TGTGCCAGCATCGAACTAGTAGGGGACGAGCAGTACTTC. This codes for CASIELVGDEQYF.

The V gene is TRBV11-2, the J gene TRBJ1-4; tentative D call: TRBD1 (6 bases). CDR1 and CDR2 from the germline V gene are SGHAT and FQNNGV. The V end lost 7 bases, the J end lost 7 bases, and 19 bases lay between the germline ends. This CDR3 has 15 residues. The CDR3, as DNA: TGTGCCAGCAACTTGTTGACAGGCCGTATTGAAAAACTGTTTTTT. This translates into CASNLLTGRIEKLFF.

As regards this clonotype: The junction does not match germline at one end; this may be a read error. The chain couples TRBV28 to TRBJ1-1, with D perhaps TRBD1 (5 bases). The CDR3 length is 12 residues. Germline V gene lookup returns CDR1 MDHEN and CDR2 SYDVKM. The CDR3 here is CACSGRGFVTFF. Here the CDR3 DNA reads TGTGCCTGCAGCGGACGGGGGTTCGTAACTTTCTTT.

Concerning this clonotype itself: At one end the junction does not follow the germline gene, possibly because of a read error. The CDR3 here is CASRPRTSVRTNEQFF. The DNA for the CDR3 is TGCGCCAGCAGACCCAGGACTAGCGTGAGGACCAATGAGCAGTTCTTC. The V call is TRBV6-2 or TRBV6-3, the J call TRBJ2-1; 9 positions match TRBD2. CDR1 and CDR2 (germline): MNHEY, SVGEGT. This CDR3 comprises 16 residues.

In its sample, this clonotype was seen many times. The chain couples TRBV29-1 to TRBJ1-5; D possibly corresponds to TRBD1 (6 bases). V lost 3 bases and J 0 bases, leaving 24 bases between the germline ends. Germline CDR1 and CDR2: SQVTM and ANQGSEA. CDR3 length: 19 residues. The CDR3 DNA reads TGCAGCGTTGAGGGGGGCGGGGCAGCCTTTGGACCTAGCAATCAGCCCCAGCATTTT. Residues: CSVEGGGAAFGPSNQPQHF.